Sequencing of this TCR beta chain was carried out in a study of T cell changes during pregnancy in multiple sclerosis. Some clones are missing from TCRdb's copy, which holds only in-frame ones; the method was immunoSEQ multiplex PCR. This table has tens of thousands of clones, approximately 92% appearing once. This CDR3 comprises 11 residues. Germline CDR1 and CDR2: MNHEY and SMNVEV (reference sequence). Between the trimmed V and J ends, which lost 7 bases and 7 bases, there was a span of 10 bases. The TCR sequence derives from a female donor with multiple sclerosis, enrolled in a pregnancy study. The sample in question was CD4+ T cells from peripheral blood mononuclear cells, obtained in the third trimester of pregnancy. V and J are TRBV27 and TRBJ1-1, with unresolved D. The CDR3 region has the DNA TGTGCCAGCACGCGGGGTAGTGAAGCTTTCTTT. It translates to CASTRGSEAFF.